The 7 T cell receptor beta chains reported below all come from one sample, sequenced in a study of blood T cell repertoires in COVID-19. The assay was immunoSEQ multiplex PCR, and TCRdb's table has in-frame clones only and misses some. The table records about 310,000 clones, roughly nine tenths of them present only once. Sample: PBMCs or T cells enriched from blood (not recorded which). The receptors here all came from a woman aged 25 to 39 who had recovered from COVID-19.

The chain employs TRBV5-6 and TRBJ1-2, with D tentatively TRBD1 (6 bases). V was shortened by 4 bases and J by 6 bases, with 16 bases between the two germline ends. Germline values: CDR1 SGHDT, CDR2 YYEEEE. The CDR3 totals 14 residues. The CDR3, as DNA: TGTGCCAGCAGCCACAATAGGGGGGGAAATGGCTACACCTTC. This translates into CASSHNRGGNGYTF.

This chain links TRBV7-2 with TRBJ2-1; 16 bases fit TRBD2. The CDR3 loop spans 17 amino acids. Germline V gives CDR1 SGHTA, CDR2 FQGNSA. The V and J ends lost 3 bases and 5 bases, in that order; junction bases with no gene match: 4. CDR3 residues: CASSLGTSGRAHNEQFF. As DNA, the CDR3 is TGTGCCAGCAGCTTGGGGACTAGCGGGAGGGCGCACAATGAGCAGTTCTTC.

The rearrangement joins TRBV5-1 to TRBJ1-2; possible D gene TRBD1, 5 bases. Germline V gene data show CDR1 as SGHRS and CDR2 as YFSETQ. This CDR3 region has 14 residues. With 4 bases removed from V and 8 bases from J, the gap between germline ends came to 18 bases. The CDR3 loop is CASSVQASLGGYTF. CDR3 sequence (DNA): TGCGCCAGCAGCGTACAGGCCTCCCTCGGCGGCTACACCTTC.

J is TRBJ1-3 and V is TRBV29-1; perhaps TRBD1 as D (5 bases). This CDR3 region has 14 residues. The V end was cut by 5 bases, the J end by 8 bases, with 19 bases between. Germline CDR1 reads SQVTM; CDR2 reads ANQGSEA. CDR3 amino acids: CSVSGGVPGDTIYF. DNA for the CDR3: TGCAGCGTTTCTGGGGGGGTCCCCGGGGACACCATATATTTT.

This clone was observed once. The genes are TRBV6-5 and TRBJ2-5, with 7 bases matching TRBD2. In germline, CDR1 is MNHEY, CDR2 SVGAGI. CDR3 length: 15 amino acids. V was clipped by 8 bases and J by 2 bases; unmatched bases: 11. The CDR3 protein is CASGLTAGEQETQYF. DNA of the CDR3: TGTGCCAGCGGCTTAACGGCGGGGGAACAAGAGACCCAGTACTTC.

The CDR3 loop reads CASSSRQTTNEKLFF. CDR3 bases: TGTGCCAGCAGCTCTCGACAGACAACTAATGAAAAACTGTTTTTT. This chain links TRBV7-9 with TRBJ1-4; TRBD1 might be the D (5 bases). Trimming cost V 4 bases and J 0 bases, with 9 bases left between them. The V gene's germline CDR1 is SEHNR and CDR2 FQNEAQ (reference sequence). The CDR3 sequence is 15 residues long. Looking up the rest from reference TRBV7-9 and TRBJ1-4 gives the full variable domain: DTGVSQNPRHKITKRGQNVTFRCDPISEHNRLYWYRQTLGQGPEFLTYFQNEAQLEKSRLLSDRFSAERPKGSFSTLEIQRTEQGDSAMYLCASSSRQTTNEKLFFGSGTQLSVL.

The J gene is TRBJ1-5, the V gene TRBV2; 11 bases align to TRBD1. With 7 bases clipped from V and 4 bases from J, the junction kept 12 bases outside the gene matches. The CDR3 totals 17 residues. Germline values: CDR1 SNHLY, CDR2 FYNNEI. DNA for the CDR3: TGTGCCAGCAACGGGGGCAGCGGACAGGGGGCAAATCAGCCCCAGCATTTT. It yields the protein CASNGGSGQGANQPQHF.